This note documents a single T cell receptor (beta chain) sequence. What it binds is unknown. This entry comes from a study of T cell responses to AZD1222 COVID-19 vaccine. General study points: Recipients of AZD1222 seropositive at baseline numbered only 5 to 7. Regions 160-218 and 743-854 dominated among vaccine-associated CD4 TCRs spanning spike.

Germline trimming cut 1 base from V and 1 base from J; bases unmatched to any gene: 1. Germline CDR1 LNHNV, CDR2 YYDKDF (reference sequence). The CDR3 is 15 residues long. The protocol was immunoSEQ multiplex PCR, while the TCRdb copy is restricted to in-frame clones and leaves out a portion. The sample has approximately 140,000 clones; around 90% are singletons. The chain links TRBV15 to TRBJ2-5; TRBD2 matches at 9 bases. The receptor's source is an adult who received the AZD1222 COVID-19 vaccine. This specimen was peripheral blood, taken 28 days after the second AZD1222 dose. CDR3 protein: CATSRVSGGQETQYF. The CDR3 nucleotides are TGTGCCACCAGCAGAGTTAGCGGGGGCCAAGAGACCCAGTACTTC.